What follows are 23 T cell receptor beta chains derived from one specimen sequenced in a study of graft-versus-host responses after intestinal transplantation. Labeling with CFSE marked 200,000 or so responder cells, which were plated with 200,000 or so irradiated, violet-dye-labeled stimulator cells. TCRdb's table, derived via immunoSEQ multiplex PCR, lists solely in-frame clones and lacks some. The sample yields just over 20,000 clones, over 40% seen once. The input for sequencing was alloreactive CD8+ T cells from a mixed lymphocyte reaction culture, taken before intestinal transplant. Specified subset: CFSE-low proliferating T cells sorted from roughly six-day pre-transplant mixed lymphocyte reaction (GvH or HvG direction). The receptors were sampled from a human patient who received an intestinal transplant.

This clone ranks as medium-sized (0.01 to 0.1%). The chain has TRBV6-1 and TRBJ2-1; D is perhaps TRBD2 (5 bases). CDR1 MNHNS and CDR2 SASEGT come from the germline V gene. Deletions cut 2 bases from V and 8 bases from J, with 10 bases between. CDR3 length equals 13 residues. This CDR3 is CASSEHRGYEQFF. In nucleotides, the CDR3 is TGTGCCAGCAGTGAACATAGAGGGTATGAGCAGTTCTTC.

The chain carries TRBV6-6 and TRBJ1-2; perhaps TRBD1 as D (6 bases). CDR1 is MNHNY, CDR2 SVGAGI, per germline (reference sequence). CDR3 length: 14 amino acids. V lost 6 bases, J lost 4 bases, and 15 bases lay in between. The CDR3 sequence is CASRDSTILYGYTF. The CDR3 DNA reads TGTGCCAGCAGGGACAGCACTATACTCTATGGCTACACCTTC.

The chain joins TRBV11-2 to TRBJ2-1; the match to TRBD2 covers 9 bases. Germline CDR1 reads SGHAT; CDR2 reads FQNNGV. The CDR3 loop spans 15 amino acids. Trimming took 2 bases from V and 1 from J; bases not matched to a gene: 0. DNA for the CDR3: TGTGCCAGCAGCTTACTAGCGGGGTCCTACAATGAGCAGTTCTTC. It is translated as CASSLLAGSYNEQFF. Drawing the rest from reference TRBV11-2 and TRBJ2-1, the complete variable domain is EAGVAQSPRYKIIEKRQSVAFWCNPISGHATLYWYQQILGQGPKLLIQFQNNGVVDDSQLPKDRFSAERLKGVDSTLKIQPAKLEDSAVYLCASSLLAGSYNEQFFGPGTRLTVL.

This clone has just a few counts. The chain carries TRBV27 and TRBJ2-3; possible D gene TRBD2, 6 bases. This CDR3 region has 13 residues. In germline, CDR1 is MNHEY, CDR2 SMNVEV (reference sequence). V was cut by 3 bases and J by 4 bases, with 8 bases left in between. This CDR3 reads CASSFGSPDTQYF. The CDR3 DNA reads TGTGCCAGCAGTTTCGGGAGCCCAGATACGCAGTATTTT.

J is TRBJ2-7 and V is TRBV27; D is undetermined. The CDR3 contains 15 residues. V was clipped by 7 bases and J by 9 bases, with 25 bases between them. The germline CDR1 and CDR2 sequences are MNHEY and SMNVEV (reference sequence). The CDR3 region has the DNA TGTGCCAGCACTCAAAGGGATTCTTTCTCCCTCGTGCAGTACTTC. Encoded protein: CASTQRDSFSLVQYF.

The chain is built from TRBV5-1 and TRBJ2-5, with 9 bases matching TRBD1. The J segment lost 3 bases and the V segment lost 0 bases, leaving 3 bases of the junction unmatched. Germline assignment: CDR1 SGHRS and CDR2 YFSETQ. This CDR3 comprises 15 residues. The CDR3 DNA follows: TGCGCCAGCAGCTTGGGGGGGACAGGGAAAGAGACCCAGTACTTC. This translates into CASSLGGTGKETQYF. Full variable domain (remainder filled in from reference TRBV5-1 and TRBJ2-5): KAGVTQTPRYLIKTRGQQVTLSCSPISGHRSVSWYQQTPGQGLQFLFEYFSETQRNKGNFPGRFSGRQFSNSRSEMNVSTLELGDSALYLCASSLGGTGKETQYFGPGTRLLVL.

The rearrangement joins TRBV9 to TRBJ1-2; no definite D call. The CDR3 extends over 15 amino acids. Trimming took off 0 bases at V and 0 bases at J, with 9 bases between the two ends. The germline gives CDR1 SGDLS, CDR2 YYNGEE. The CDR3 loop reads CASSVAAFSNYGYTF. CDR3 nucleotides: TGTGCCAGCAGCGTAGCGGCCTTTTCTAACTATGGCTACACCTTC.

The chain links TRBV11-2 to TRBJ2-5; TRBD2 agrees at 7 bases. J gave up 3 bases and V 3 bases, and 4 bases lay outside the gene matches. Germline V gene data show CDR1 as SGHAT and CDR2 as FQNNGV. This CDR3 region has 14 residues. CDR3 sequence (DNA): TGTGCCAGCAGCTTGGGGCGGGAGAAAGAGACCCAGTACTTC. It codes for CASSLGREKETQYF.

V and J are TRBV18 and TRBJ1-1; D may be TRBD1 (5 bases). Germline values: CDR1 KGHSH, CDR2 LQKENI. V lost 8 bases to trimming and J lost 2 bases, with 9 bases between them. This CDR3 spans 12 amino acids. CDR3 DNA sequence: TGTGCCAGCCGCGGGGGAAACACTGAAGCTTTCTTT. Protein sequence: CASRGGNTEAFF.

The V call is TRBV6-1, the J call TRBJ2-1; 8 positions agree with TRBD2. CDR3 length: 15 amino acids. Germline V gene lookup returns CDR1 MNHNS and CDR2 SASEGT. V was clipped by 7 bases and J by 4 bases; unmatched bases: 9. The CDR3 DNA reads TGTGCCAGCAAAATAAGCGGGAGCCTGTACAATGAGCAGTTCTTC. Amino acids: CASKISGSLYNEQFF.

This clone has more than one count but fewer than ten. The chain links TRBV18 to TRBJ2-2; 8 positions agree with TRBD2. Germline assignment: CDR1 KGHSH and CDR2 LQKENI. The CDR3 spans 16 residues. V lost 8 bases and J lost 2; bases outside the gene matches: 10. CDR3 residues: CASTPSGTRNTGELFF. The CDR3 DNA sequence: TGTGCCAGCACCCCCTCCGGGACTAGAAACACCGGGGAGCTGTTTTTT.

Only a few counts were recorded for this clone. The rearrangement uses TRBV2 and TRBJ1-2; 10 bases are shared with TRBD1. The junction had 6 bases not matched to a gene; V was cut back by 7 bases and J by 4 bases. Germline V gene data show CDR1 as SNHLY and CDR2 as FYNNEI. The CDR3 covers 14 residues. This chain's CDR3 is CASNLGQGSYGYTF. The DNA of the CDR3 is TGTGCCAGCAATTTGGGACAGGGGAGCTATGGCTACACCTTC.

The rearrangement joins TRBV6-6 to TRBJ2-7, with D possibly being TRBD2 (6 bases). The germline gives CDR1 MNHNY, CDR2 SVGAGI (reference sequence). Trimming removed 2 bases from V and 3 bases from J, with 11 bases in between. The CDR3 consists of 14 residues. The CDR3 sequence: CASSYGWGVYEQYF. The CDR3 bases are TGTGCCAGCAGTTACGGTTGGGGGGTCTACGAGCAGTACTTC.

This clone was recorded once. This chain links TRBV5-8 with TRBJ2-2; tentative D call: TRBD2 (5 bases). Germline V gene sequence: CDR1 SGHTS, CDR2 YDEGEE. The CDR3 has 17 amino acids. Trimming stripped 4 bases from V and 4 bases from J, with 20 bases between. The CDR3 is CASSRGVISGSTGELFF. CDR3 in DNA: TGTGCCAGCAGCCGGGGTGTAATATCCGGTTCCACCGGGGAGCTGTTTTTT.

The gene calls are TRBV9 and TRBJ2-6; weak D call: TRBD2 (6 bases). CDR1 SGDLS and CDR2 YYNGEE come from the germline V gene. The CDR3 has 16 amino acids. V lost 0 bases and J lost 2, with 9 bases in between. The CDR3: CASSVGGGAGANVLTF. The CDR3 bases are TGTGCCAGCAGCGTAGGGGGAGGTGCTGGGGCCAACGTCCTGACTTTC.

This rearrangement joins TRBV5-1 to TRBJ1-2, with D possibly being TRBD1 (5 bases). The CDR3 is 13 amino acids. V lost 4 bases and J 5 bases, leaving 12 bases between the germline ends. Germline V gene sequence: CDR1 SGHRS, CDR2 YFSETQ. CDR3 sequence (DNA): TGCGCCAGCAGCCGGGGCACTTGGTATGGCTACACCTTC. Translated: CASSRGTWYGYTF.

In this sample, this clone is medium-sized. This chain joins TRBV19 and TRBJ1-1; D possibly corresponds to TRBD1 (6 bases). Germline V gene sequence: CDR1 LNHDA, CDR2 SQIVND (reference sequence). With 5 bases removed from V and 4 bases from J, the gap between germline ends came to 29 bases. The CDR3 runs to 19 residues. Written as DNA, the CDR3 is TGTGCCAGTAGTGGAGTCTTTCTATGGACAGCCTCGATGGGCACTGAAGCTTTCTTT. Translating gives CASSGVFLWTASMGTEAFF.

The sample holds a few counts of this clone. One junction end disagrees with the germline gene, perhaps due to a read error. The CDR3 is CASSLGRGRGSNYGYTF. The CDR3 DNA reads as TGTGCTAGCAGCTTAGGAAGGGGACGCGGCTCAAACTATGGCTACACCTTC. The V and J genes are TRBV7-7 and TRBJ1-2, with a possible D match to TRBD1 (5 bases). This CDR3 is built from 17 residues. The germline CDR1 and CDR2 sequences are SSHAT and FNYEAQ (reference sequence).

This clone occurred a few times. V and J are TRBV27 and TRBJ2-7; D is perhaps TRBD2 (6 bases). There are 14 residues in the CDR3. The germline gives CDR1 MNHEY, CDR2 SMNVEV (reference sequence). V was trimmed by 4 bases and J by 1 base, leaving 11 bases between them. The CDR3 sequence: CASSWTTGSYEQYF. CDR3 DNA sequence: TGTGCCAGCAGTTGGACTACTGGTTCCTACGAGCAGTACTTC.

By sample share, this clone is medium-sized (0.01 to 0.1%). The CDR3 is CASSEQGGQPQHF. In DNA form, the CDR3 reads TGTGCCAGCAGTGAACAGGGTGGACAGCCCCAGCATTTT. The rearrangement links TRBV6-4 to TRBJ1-5; tentatively, D is TRBD1 (6 bases). The CDR3 length is 13 residues. The V end lost 3 bases, the J end lost 7 bases, and 10 bases lay between the germline ends. From germline, CDR1 is MRHNA and CDR2 SNTAGT.

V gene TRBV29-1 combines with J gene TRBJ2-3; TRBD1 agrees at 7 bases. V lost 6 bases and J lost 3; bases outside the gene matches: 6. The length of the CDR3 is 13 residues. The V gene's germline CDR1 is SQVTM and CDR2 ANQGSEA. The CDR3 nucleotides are TGCAGCGTAACAGGGGTGTTGACAGATACGCAGTATTTT. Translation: CSVTGVLTDTQYF.

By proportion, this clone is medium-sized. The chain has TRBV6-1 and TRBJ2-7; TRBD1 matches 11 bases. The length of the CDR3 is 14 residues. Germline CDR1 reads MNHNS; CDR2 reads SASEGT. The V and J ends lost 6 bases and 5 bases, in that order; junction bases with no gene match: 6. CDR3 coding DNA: TGTGCCAGCAGGCGGACAGGGGGCATCCACGAGCAGTACTTC. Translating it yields CASRRTGGIHEQYF.

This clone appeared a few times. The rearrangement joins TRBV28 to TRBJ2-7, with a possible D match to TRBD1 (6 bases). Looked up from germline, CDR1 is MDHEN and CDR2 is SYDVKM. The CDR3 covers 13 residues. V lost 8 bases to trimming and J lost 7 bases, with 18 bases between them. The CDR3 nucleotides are TGTGCCAGCGCAAGGGGATACAGGGAGGAGCAGTACTTC. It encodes CASARGYREEQYF.